The clone carrying this T cell receptor (beta chain) was found a few times. Its antigen remains unknown. These data originate in a study of PD-L1 blockade in urothelial cancer. Study as a whole: Prior regimens of chemotherapy numbered 0 to 3 per patient. Study outcomes and limitations: Stronger expansion of tumor-associated clones in blood at 3 weeks distinguished durable-benefit patients.

Metastatic or locally advanced urothelial carcinoma was present in the patients. Per-patient samples, pretreatment and on-treatment, numbered 1 to 8. Here immunoSEQ multiplex PCR was the method, and the copy in TCRdb shows in-frame clones only, minus some. The table shows tens of thousands of clones, with around 75% occurring only once. The CDR3 totals 15 residues. Trimming took off 1 base at V and 4 bases at J, with 11 bases between the two ends. The germline CDR1 and CDR2 sequences are SGHVS and FNYEAQ. This sequence originates from a man between 45 and 60 years old with urothelial cancer. The chain links TRBV7-6 to TRBJ2-1; maybe TRBD2 (5 bases). The material was PBMCs, obtained around atezolizumab (anti-PD-L1) treatment. CDR3 bases: TGTGCCAGCAGCTTAGTGGTAGCGTCTTACAATGAGCAGTTCTTC. Translation gives CASSLVVASYNEQFF.